The 16 T cell receptor beta chains below come from one sample, sequenced in a study of blood T cell repertoires in COVID-19. Method: immunoSEQ multiplex PCR; TCRdb's copy keeps in-frame clones and lacks some. The data show 300,000 to 400,000 clones, with 85% to 90% seen just once and under 4.5% held by the top ten. The sample was peripheral blood. The receptors were sampled from a woman between 45 and 60 years old with active or convalescent COVID-19.

This chain connects TRBV10-3 to TRBJ2-1, with 14 bases that match TRBD2. Trimming at V came to 0 bases and at J to 0 bases, leaving 4 bases not matched to a gene. There are 19 residues in the CDR3. CDR1 and CDR2 from the germline V gene are ENHRY and SYGVKD. The CDR3 loop is CAISESGTSGGRSYNEQFF. The CDR3 bases are TGTGCCATCAGTGAGTCGGGGACTAGCGGGGGCCGCTCCTACAATGAGCAGTTCTTC.

The rearrangement uses TRBV4-3 and TRBJ2-3, with 14 bases aligning to TRBD2. The CDR3 extends over 16 amino acids. V gave up 4 bases and J gave up 6 bases; unmatched junction bases: 6. Germline CDR1 and CDR2: LGHNA and YSLEER. DNA of the CDR3: TGCGCCAGCAGCCGGGGGACTAGCGGGAGTCCGGATACGCAGTATTTT. Its protein is CASSRGTSGSPDTQYF.

The chain has TRBV5-6 and TRBJ2-2, with TRBD2 identical over 12 bases. Germline V CDR1 and CDR2: SGHDT, YYEEEE. The CDR3 is made up of 18 amino acids. The ends lost 4 bases at V and 2 bases at J; junction bases unmatched: 9. The chain's CDR3 is CASSPLLAGGINTGELFF. As DNA, the CDR3 is TGTGCCAGCAGCCCACTCCTAGCGGGGGGGATAAACACCGGGGAGCTGTTTTTT.

This clone occurred once. The CDR3 loop reads CASSYSAAGGAGGYTF. The CDR3 bases are TGTGCCAGCAGTTACTCGGCGGCAGGGGGCGCAGGTGGCTACACCTTC. This chain connects TRBV6-5 to TRBJ1-2; TRBD1 matches 8 bases. Germline V lookup: CDR1 MNHEY, CDR2 SVGAGI. The CDR3 contains 16 residues. The V gene end was trimmed by 0 bases and the J gene end by 7 bases; junction bases not matched to a gene: 10.

The V gene is TRBV4-3, the J gene TRBJ2-2, with D unresolved. Trimming took off 1 base at V and 7 bases at J, with 10 bases between the two ends. CDR3 length: 14 residues. The V gene's germline CDR1 is LGHNA and CDR2 YSLEER. CDR3: CASSQVGLYGELFF. The CDR3 region has the DNA TGCGCCAGCAGCCAAGTTGGGCTTTACGGGGAGCTGTTTTTT.

This clone has only one observation. This chain connects TRBV18 to TRBJ1-2, with 9 bases matching TRBD1. CDR3 length equals 15 residues. V dropped 5 bases and J dropped 8; count of bases not matched to a gene: 12. Germline CDR1 is KGHSH and CDR2 is LQKENI. In DNA form, the CDR3 reads TGTGCCAGCTCAGGATTACAGGGGGCATTTGAGGGCTACACCTTC. Residues: CASSGLQGAFEGYTF. Based on the CDR3 plus reference TRBV18 and TRBJ1-2, the full variable domain is NAGVMQNPRHLVRRRGQEARLRCSPMKGHSHVYWYRQLPEEGLKFMVYLQKENIIDESGMPKERFSAEFPKEGPSILRIQQVVRGDSAAYFCASSGLQGAFEGYTFGSGTRLTVV.

This chain links TRBV5-1 with TRBJ2-7, with no clear D. The CDR3 totals 13 residues. V was trimmed by 3 bases and J by 1 base, leaving 8 bases between them. Germline CDR1 reads SGHRS; CDR2 reads YFSETQ. CDR3 sequence (DNA): TGCGCCAGCAGCTCCCCCGGGTCCTACGAGCAGTACTTC. Translation gives CASSSPGSYEQYF.

The V and J genes are TRBV2 and TRBJ1-1, with a tentative D call TRBD1 (6 bases). The V gene's germline CDR1 is SNHLY and CDR2 FYNNEI. Trimming removed 3 bases at V and 10 bases at J, with 12 bases between. This CDR3 spans 12 amino acids. The CDR3: CASSDDGGPAFF. The CDR3 nucleotides are TGTGCCAGCAGTGATGATGGGGGCCCAGCTTTCTTT.

The rearrangement joins TRBV7-9 to TRBJ1-6, with 8 nucleotides matching TRBD1. Germline V lookup: CDR1 SEHNR, CDR2 FQNEAQ (reference sequence). This CDR3 contains 15 residues. Trimming cost V 4 bases and J 6 bases; bases outside gene matches: 5. In DNA, the CDR3 is TGTGCCAGCAGCTGGGGTACAGGGGGTAATTCACCCCTCCACTTT. Residues: CASSWGTGGNSPLHF. Complete variable domain (other parts from reference TRBV7-9 and TRBJ1-6): DTGVSQNPRHKITKRGQNVTFRCDPISEHNRLYWYRQTLGQGPEFLTYFQNEAQLEKSRLLSDRFSAERPKGSFSTLEIQRTEQGDSAMYLCASSWGTGGNSPLHFGNGTRLTVT.

The chain is built from TRBV28 and TRBJ2-4, with TRBD2 matching over 7 bases. From germline, CDR1 is MDHEN and CDR2 SYDVKM. J was trimmed by 0 bases and V by 7 bases; bases with no gene match: 12. This CDR3 contains 17 residues. CDR3 loop: CASTQGGGNLAKNIQYF. The CDR3, as DNA: TGTGCCAGCACCCAGGGCGGGGGTAATCTAGCCAAAAACATTCAGTACTTC.

This clone was counted at least ten times. The rearrangement joins TRBV7-2 to TRBJ2-2; D might be TRBD1 (6 bases). The CDR3 is 15 amino acids. Germline assignment: CDR1 SGHTA and CDR2 FQGNSA. V was cut by 5 bases and J by 3 bases, with 13 bases left in between. The CDR3 nucleotides are TGTGCCAGCAGCCCCTTGGACAGCTACACCGGGGAGCTGTTTTTT. Its translation: CASSPLDSYTGELFF.

The rearrangement uses TRBV3-1 (or the pseudogene TRBV3-2) and TRBJ2-7; D gene unclear. There are 13 residues in the CDR3. In germline, CDR1 is LGHDT, CDR2 YNNKEL (reference sequence). Trimming left V 7 bases short and J 2 bases short, with 12 bases between. CDR3 coding DNA: TGTGCCAGCACCAAATCGGGTACCTACGAGCAGTACTTC. Translated, it gives CASTKSGTYEQYF.

This clone was recorded only once. This chain connects TRBV4-2 to TRBJ2-7; 8 bases are shared with TRBD1. Looked up from germline, CDR1 is LGHNA and CDR2 is YNFKEQ. The CDR3 sequence is 14 residues long. Losses at the gene ends were 8 bases for V and 2 bases for J; bases not matched to a gene: 8. The CDR3: CASGPGTGTYEQYF. The DNA of the CDR3 is TGTGCCAGCGGTCCCGGGACAGGAACCTACGAGCAGTACTTC.

The rearrangement joins TRBV6-6 to TRBJ1-1, with D perhaps TRBD1 (6 bases). Germline V gene sequence: CDR1 MNHNY, CDR2 SVGAGI (reference sequence). The germline V and J ends were trimmed by 5 bases and 4 bases, with 20 bases remaining between them. There are 16 residues in the CDR3. The CDR3 nucleotides read TGTGCCAGCAGTCGGGGCTTGCGGGAGGGGGGCACTGAAGCTTTCTTT. Translation: CASSRGLREGGTEAFF.

This clone was recorded many times. In DNA, the CDR3 is TGTGCCACCAGCAGAGACGGGGCTAGCGGCATCTACGAGCAGTACTTC. Translated, it gives CATSRDGASGIYEQYF. This chain connects TRBV15 to TRBJ2-7; 7 bases agree with TRBD2. CDR1 is LNHNV, CDR2 YYDKDF, per germline (reference sequence). With V trimmed by 0 bases and J by 3 bases, 8 bases remained unmatched. This CDR3 spans 16 amino acids.

Notes on this clone: In the same sample, other DNA sequences code for this CDR3. V and J are TRBV2 and TRBJ1-1; D not certain. Per germline, CDR1 SNHLY and CDR2 FYNNEI. The CDR3 is 13 amino acids. Trimming cost V 4 bases and J 1 base, with 7 bases left between them. CDR3 sequence: CASSGRQNTEAFF. For the CDR3, the DNA is TGTGCCAGCAGTGGTCGACAGAACACTGAAGCTTTCTTT.